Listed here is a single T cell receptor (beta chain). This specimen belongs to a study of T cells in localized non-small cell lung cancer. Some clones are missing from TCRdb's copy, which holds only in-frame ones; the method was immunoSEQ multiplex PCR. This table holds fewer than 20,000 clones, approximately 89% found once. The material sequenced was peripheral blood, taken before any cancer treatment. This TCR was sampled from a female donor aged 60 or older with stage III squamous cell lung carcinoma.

This CDR3 is CASSESGGVGPDTQYF. CDR3 coding DNA: TGTGCCAGCAGCGAATCAGGGGGAGTGGGGCCAGATACGCAGTATTTT. The chain is built from TRBV6-4 and TRBJ2-3; 7 bases are a match to TRBD1. Germline V lookup: CDR1 MRHNA, CDR2 SNTAGT. Trimming cost V 6 bases and J 4 bases; bases outside gene matches: 13. The CDR3 runs 16 residues.